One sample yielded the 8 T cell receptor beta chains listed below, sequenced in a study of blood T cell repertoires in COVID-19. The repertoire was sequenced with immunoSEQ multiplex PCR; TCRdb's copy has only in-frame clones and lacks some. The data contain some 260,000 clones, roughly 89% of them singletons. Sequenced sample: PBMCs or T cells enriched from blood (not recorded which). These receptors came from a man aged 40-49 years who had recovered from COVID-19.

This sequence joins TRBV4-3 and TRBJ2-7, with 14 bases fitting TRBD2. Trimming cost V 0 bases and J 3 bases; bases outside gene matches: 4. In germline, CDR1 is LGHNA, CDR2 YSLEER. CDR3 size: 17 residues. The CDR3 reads CASSQETGLAGVYEQYF. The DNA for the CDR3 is TGCGCCAGCAGCCAAGAAACGGGACTAGCGGGAGTCTACGAGCAGTACTTC.

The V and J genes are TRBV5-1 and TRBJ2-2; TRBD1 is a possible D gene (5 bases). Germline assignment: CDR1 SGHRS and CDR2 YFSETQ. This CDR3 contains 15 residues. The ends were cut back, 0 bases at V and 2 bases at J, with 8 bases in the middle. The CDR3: CASSLGRTNTGELFF. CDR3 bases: TGCGCCAGCAGCTTGGGTAGGACAAACACCGGGGAGCTGTTTTTT.

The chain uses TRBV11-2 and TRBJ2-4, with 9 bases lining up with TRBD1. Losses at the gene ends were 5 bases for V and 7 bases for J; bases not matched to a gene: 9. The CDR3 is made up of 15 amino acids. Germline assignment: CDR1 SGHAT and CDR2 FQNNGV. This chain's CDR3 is CASSTLGQGRNIQYF. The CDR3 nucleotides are TGTGCCAGCAGCACCCTCGGACAGGGGAGGAACATTCAGTACTTC.

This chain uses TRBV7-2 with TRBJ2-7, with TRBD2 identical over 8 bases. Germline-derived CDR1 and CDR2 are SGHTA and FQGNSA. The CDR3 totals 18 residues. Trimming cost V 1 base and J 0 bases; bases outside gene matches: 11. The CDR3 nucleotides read TGTGCCAGCAGCTTAGTCACGGGAGGGGCGGTAAGCTCCTACGAGCAGTACTTC. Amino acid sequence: CASSLVTGGAVSSYEQYF.

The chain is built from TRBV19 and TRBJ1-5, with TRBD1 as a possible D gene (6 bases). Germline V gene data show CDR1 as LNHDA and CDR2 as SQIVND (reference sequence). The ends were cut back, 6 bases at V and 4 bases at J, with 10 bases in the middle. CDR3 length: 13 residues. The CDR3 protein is CASRNRENQPQHF. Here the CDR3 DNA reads TGTGCCAGTAGGAACAGGGAGAATCAGCCCCAGCATTTT.

CDR3 bases: TGTGCCAGAAGCTTGGCTAGCGGGGGCACCGGGGAGCTGTTTTTT. This sequence encodes CARSLASGGTGELFF. The chain uses TRBV5-3 and TRBJ2-2, with 10 positions matching TRBD2. TRBV5-3 qualifies as an ORF whose function is uncertain. Germline trimming cut 0 bases from V and 4 bases from J; bases unmatched to any gene: 0. The CDR3 covers 15 residues.

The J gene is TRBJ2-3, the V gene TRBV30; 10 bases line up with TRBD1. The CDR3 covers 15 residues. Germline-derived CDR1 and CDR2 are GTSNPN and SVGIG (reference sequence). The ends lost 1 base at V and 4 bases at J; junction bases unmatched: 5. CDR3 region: CAWSAGTGDSDTQYF. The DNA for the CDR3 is TGTGCCTGGAGTGCAGGGACAGGGGATTCAGATACGCAGTATTTT.

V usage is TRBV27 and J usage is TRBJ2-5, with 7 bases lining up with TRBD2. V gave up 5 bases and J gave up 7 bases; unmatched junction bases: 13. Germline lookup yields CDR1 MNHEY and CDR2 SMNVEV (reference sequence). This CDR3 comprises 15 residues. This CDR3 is CASSAAGTRGGTQYF. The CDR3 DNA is TGTGCCAGCAGTGCAGCCGGGACCCGCGGGGGGACCCAGTACTTC.